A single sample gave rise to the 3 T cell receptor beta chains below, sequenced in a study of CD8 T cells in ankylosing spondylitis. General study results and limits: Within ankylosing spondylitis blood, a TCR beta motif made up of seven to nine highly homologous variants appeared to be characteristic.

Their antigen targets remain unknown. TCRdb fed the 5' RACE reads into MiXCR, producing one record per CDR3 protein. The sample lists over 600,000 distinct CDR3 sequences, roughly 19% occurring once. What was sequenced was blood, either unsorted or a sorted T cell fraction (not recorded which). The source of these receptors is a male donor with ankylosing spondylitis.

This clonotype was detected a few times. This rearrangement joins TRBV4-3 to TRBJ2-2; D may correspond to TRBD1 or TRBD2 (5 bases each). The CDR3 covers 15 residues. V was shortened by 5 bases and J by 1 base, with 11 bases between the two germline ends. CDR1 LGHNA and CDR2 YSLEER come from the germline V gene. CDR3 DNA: TGCGCCAGCAGCTCCGGGACCAAGAACACCGGGGAGCTGTTTTTT. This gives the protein CASSSGTKNTGELFF.

CDR3 loop: CSVETSNTGELFF. DNA for the CDR3: TGCAGCGTTGAAACTAGCAACACCGGGGAGCTGTTTTTT. The rearrangement links TRBV29-1 to TRBJ2-2; tentative D call: TRBD2 (6 bases). The length of the CDR3 is 13 residues. Deletions cut 2 bases from V and 2 bases from J, with 6 bases between. Germline CDR1 and CDR2: SQVTM and ANQGSEA.

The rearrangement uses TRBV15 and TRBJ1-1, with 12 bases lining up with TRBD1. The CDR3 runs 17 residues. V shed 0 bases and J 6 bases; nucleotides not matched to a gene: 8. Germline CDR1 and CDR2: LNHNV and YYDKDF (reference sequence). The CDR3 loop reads CATSRDRDRGRKSEAFF. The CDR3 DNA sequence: TGTGCCACCAGCAGAGATAGGGACAGGGGGCGCAAGTCTGAAGCTTTCTTT. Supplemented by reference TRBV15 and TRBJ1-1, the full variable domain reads DAMVIQNPRYQVTQFGKPVTLSCSQTLNHNVMYWYQQKSSQAPKLLFHYYDKDFNNEADTPDNFQSRRPNTSFCFLDIRSPGLGDTAMYLCATSRDRDRGRKSEAFFGQGTRLTVV.